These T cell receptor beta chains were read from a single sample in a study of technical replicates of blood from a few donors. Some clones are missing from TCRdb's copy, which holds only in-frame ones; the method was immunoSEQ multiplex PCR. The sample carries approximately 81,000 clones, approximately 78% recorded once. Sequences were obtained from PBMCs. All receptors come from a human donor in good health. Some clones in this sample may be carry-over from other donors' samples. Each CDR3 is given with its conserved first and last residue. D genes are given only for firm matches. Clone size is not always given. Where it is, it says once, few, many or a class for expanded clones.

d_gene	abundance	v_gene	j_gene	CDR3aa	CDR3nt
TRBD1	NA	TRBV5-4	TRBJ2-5	CASSFDRGSQETQYF	TGTGCCAGCAGCTTTGACAGGGGTAGCCAAGAGACCCAGTACTTC
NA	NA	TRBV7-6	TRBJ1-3	CASSPGPGINTIYF	TGTGCCAGCAGCCCAGGGCCAGGGATTAACACCATATATTTT
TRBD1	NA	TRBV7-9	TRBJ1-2	CASSLAAYRGSGGYTF	TGTGCCAGCAGCTTAGCGGCGTACAGGGGTTCAGGAGGCTACACCTTC
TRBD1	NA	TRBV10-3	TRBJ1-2	CAIGTGVNYGYTF	TGTGCCATCGGGACAGGCGTTAACTATGGCTACACCTTC
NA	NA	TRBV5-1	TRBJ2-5	CASSLVSPETQYF	TGCGCCAGCAGCTTGGTCTCCCCAGAGACCCAGTACTTC
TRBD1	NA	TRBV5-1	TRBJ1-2	CASSSGTGDNYGYTF	TGCGCCAGCAGCTCCGGGACAGGAGATAACTATGGCTACACCTTC
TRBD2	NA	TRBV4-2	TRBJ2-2	CASSQGLAGNTGELFF	TGTGCCAGCAGCCAAGGACTAGCGGGGAACACCGGGGAGCTGTTTTTT
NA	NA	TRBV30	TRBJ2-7	CAWTPGLAYEQYF	TGTGCCTGGACCCCGGGACTTGCCTACGAGCAGTACTTC
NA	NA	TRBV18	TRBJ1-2	CASSPGTTRIYGYTF	TGTGCCAGCTCACCCGGGACAACGAGGATCTATGGCTACACCTTC
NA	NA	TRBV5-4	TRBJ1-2	CASSPDGRESLYGYTF	TGTGCCAGCAGCCCGGATGGGAGAGAGAGCCTCTATGGCTACACCTTC
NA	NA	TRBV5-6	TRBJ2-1	CASSFRHSRGRPYNEQFF	TGTGCCAGCAGCTTCCGGCACTCTAGGGGCCGACCCTACAATGAGCAGTTCTTC
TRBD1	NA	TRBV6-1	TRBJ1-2	CASRRPGQGNGYTF	TGTGCCAGCAGGCGTCCGGGACAGGGAAATGGCTACACCTTC
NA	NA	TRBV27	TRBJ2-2	CASSILGGNTGELFF	TGTGCCAGCAGTATCCTTGGCGGGAACACCGGGGAGCTGTTTTTT
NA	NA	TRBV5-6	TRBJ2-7	CASSILDKSSYEQYF	TGTGCCAGCAGCATTCTGGACAAGAGCTCCTACGAGCAGTACTTC
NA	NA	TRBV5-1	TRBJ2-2	CASSLDGGAYTGELFF	TGCGCCAGCAGCTTGGATGGGGGCGCTTACACCGGGGAGCTGTTTTTT
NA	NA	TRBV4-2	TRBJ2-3	CASSQEADPRAADTQYF	TGTGCCAGCAGCCAGGAGGCGGACCCCCGGGCCGCAGATACGCAGTATTTT
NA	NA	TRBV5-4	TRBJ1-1	CASSRGGGVIKRNTEAFF	TGTGCCAGCAGCCGGGGCGGAGGGGTTATAAAGAGGAACACTGAAGCTTTCTTT
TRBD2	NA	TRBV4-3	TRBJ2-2	CASSQDLAGGTGELFF	TGCGCCAGCAGCCAAGACCTAGCGGGAGGTACCGGGGAGCTGTTTTTT
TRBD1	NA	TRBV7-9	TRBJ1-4	CASSLARGQARRDEKLFF	TGTGCCAGCAGCTTAGCGAGGGGACAGGCGCGGCGGGATGAAAAACTGTTTTTT
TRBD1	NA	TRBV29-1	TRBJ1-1	CSVETGGLGSEAFF	TGCAGCGTTGAAACAGGGGGACTGGGATCTGAAGCTTTCTTT
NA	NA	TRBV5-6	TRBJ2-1	CASTPKRAASYNEQFF	TGTGCCAGCACCCCAAAGCGAGCGGCATCCTACAATGAGCAGTTCTTC
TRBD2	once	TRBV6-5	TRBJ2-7	CASSLREGHVEQYF	TGTGCCAGCAGCCTCCGGGAGGGCCACGTCGAGCAGTACTTC
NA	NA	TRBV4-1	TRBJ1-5	CASSQVGPEQPQHF	TGCGCCAGCAGCCAAGTGGGGCCAGAGCAGCCCCAGCATTTT
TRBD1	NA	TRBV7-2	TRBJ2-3	CASILTYRGGGTQYF	TGTGCCAGCATCCTCACTTACAGGGGTGGGGGTACGCAGTATTTT
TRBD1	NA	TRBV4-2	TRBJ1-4	CASSQSQGVNEKLFF	TGTGCCAGCAGCCAATCGCAGGGGGTTAATGAAAAACTGTTTTTT
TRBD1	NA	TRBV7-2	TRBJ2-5	CASSLGQVQETQYF	TGTGCCAGCAGCCTAGGACAGGTCCAAGAGACCCAGTACTTC
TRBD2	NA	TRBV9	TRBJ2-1	CASSVALAGGGEQFF	TGTGCCAGCAGCGTAGCACTAGCGGGAGGCGGTGAGCAGTTCTTC
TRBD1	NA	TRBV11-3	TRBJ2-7	CASSPGQASPIIVF	TGTGCCAGCAGCCCTGGACAGGCGTCCCCTATAATTGTGTTC
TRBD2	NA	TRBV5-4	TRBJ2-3	CASSLGLAGADTQYF	TGTGCCAGCAGCTTGGGGCTAGCGGGAGCGGATACGCAGTATTTT
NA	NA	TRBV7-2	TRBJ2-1	CASSLVGGRANEQFF	TGTGCCAGCAGCTTAGTCGGGGGGCGGGCGAATGAGCAGTTCTTC
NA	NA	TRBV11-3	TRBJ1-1	CASSPPLAPNTEAFF	TGTGCCAGCAGCCCCCCTCTAGCTCCGAACACTGAAGCTTTCTTT
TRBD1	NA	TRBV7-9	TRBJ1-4	CASTPGRDSTEKLFF	TGTGCCAGCACTCCCGGCCGGGACAGTACAGAAAAACTGTTTTTT
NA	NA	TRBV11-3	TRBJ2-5	CASSRGGATGETQYF	TGTGCCAGCAGCCGTGGGGGGGCTACCGGGGAGACCCAGTACTTC
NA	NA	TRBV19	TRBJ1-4	CASQQGGEKLFF	TGTGCCAGTCAGCAGGGTGGTGAAAAACTGTTTTTT
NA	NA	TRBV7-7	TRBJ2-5	CASSFGGQETQYF	TGTGCCAGCAGCTTCGGGGGCCAAGAGACCCAGTACTTC
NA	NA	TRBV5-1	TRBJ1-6	CASTPTPTANNSPLHF	TGCGCCAGCACTCCAACCCCCACAGCAAATAATTCACCCCTCCACTTT
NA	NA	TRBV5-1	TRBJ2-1	CASSLEGGQIYNEQFF	TGCGCCAGCAGCTTGGAGGGTGGACAGATATACAATGAGCAGTTCTTC
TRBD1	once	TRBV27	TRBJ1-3	CASSSPRDRAHLSGNTIYF	TGTGCCAGCAGTTCCCCCCGGGACAGGGCTCACCTCTCTGGAAACACCATATATTTT
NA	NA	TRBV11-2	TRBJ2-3	CASSLWGRVTDTQYF	TGTGCCAGCAGCTTATGGGGGCGCGTGACAGATACGCAGTATTTT
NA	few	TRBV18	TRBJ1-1	CASSPREGGLNTEAFF	TGTGCCAGCTCACCAAGGGAGGGTGGGCTGAACACTGAAGCTTTCTTT
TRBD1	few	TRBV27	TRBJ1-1	CASSIQGAGSEAFF	TGTGCCAGCAGTATTCAGGGGGCCGGTAGTGAAGCTTTCTTT
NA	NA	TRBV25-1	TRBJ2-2	CASSELGELFF	TGTGCCAGCAGTGAATTAGGGGAGCTGTTTTTT
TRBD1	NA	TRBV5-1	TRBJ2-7	CASSLGDSSYEQYF	TGCGCCAGCAGCTTGGGGGACAGCTCCTACGAGCAGTACTTC
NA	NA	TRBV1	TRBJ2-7	CTRSRLALAGGPVYEQYF	TGCACCAGGTCCCGGCTGGCACTAGCGGGAGGTCCCGTCTACGAGCAGTACTTC
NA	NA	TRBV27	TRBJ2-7	CASSPGYYEQYF	TGTGCCAGCAGTCCAGGATACTACGAGCAGTACTTC
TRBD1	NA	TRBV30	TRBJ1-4	CAWARGVEKLFF	TGTGCCTGGGCCAGGGGGGTTGAAAAACTGTTTTTT
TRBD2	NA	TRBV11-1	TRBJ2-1	CAGSLKGTSVDNEQFF	TGTGCCGGCAGCTTAAAGGGGACTAGCGTAGATAATGAGCAGTTCTTC
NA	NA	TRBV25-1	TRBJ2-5	CASSNAGTETQYF	TGTGCCAGCAGTAACGCGGGGACAGAGACCCAGTACTTC
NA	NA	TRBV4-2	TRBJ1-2	CASSHLAELNYGYTF	TGTGCCAGCAGCCACCTTGCCGAACTGAACTATGGCTACACCTTC
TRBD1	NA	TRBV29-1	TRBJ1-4	CSVGQGNEKLFF	TGCAGCGTGGGACAGGGCAATGAAAAACTGTTTTTT
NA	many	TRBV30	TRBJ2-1	CAWSAPKQGDEQFF	TGTGCCTGGAGTGCCCCCAAACAGGGAGATGAGCAGTTCTTC
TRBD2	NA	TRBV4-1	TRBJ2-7	CASSPTSGSAYEQYF	TGCGCCAGCAGCCCCACTAGCGGGAGTGCCTACGAGCAGTACTTC
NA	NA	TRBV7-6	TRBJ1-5	CASSLAFNSRNQPQHF	TGTGCCAGCAGCTTAGCGTTTAACAGCCGAAATCAGCCCCAGCATTTT
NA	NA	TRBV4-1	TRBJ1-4	CASSQAGSTNEKLFF	TGCGCCAGCAGCCAAGCAGGGTCAACTAATGAAAAACTGTTTTTT
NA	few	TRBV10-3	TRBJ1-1	CASIRENTEAFF	TGTGCCAGCATCCGGGAGAACACTGAAGCTTTCTTT
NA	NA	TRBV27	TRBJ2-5	CASSSTSGGKETQYF	TGTGCCAGCAGTTCGACTAGTGGGGGGAAAGAGACCCAGTACTTC
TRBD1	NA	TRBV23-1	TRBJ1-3	CARGDSGNTIYF	TGCGCCAGGGGGGACAGTGGAAACACCATATATTTT
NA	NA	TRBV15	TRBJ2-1	CATSPSVPSYNEQFF	TGTGCCACCAGTCCGTCGGTCCCTTCCTACAATGAGCAGTTCTTC